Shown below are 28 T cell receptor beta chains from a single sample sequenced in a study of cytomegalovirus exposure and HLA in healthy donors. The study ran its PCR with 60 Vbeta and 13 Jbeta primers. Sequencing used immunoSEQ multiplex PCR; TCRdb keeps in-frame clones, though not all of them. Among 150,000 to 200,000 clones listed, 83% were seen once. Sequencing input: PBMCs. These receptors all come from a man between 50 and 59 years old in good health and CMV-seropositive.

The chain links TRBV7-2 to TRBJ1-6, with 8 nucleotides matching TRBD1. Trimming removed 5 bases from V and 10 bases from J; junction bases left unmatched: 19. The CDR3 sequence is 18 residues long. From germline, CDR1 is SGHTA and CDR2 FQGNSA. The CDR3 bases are TGTGCCAGCAGCCCACTAGGGGAATGGGACAGGCGGAAGTCACCCCTCCACTTT. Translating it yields CASSPLGEWDRRKSPLHF.

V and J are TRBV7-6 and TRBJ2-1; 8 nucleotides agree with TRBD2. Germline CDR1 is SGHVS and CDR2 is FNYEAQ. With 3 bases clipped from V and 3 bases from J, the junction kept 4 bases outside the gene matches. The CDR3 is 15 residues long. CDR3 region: CASSLSGRNYNEQFF. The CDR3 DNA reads TGTGCCAGCAGCTTGAGCGGGAGAAACTACAATGAGCAGTTCTTC.

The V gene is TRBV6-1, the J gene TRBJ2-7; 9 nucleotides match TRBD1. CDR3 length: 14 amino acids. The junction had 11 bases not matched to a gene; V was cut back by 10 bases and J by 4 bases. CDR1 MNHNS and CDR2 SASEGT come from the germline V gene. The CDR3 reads CAITRTGTGYEQYF. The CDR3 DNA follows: TGTGCCATTACACGAACCGGGACAGGGTACGAGCAGTACTTC.

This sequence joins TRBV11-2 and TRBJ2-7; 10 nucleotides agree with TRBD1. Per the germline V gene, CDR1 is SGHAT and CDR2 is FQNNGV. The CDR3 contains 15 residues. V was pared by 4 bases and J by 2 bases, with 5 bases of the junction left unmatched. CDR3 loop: CASSSTGGPTYEQYF. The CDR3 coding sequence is TGTGCCAGCAGCTCGACAGGGGGCCCGACCTACGAGCAGTACTTC.

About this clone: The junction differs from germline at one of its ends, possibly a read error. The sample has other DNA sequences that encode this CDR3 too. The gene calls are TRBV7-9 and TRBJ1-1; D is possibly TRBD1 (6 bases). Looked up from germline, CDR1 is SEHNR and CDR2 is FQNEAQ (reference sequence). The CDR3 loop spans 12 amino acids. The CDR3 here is CASSIRTDEAFF. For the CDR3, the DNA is TGTGCAAGCAGCATACGGACAGATGAAGCTTTCTTT.

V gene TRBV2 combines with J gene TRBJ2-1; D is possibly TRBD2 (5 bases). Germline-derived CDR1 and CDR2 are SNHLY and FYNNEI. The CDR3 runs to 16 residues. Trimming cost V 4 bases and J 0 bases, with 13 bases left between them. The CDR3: CASSVGTAGSYNEQFF. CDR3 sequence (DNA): TGTGCCAGCAGTGTCGGCACGGCGGGCTCCTACAATGAGCAGTTCTTC.

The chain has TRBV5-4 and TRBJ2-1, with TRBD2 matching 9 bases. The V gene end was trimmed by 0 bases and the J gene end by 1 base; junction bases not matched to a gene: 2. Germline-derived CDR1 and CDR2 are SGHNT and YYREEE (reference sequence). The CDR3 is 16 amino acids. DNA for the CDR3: TGTGCCAGCAGCTTGGGGCTAGCGGGATCCTACAATGAGCAGTTCTTC. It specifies CASSLGLAGSYNEQFF.

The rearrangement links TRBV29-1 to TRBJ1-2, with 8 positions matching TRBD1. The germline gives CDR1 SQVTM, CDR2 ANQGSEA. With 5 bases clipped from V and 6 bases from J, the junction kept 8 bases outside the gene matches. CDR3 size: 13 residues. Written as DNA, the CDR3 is TGCAGCGTTCAGACAGGGGCTAAGCATGGCTACACCTTC. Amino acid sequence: CSVQTGAKHGYTF.

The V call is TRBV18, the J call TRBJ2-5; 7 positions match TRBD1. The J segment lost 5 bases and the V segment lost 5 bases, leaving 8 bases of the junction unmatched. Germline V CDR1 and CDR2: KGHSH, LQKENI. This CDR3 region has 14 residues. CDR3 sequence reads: CASSSSTGIETQYF. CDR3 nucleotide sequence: TGTGCCAGCTCATCATCGACAGGGATTGAGACCCAGTACTTC.

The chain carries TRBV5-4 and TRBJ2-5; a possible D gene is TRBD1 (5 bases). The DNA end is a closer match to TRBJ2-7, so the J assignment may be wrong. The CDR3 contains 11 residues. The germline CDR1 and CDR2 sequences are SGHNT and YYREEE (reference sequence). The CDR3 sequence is CASSQGHEQYF. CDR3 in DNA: TGTGCCAGCAGCCAGGGCCACGAGCAGTACTTC.

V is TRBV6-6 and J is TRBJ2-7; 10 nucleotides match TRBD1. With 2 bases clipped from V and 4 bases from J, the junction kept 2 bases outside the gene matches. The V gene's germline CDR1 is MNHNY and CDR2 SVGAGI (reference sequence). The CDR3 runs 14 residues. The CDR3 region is CASSYGDRGYEQYF. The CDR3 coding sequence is TGTGCCAGCAGTTACGGGGACAGGGGATACGAGCAGTACTTC.

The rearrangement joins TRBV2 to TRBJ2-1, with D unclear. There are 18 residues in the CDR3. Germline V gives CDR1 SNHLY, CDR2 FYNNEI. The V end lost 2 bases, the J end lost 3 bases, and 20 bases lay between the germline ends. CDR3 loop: CASSEIAVVSSNYNEQFF. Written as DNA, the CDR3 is TGTGCCAGCAGTGAAATCGCTGTAGTGTCTAGTAACTACAATGAGCAGTTCTTC.

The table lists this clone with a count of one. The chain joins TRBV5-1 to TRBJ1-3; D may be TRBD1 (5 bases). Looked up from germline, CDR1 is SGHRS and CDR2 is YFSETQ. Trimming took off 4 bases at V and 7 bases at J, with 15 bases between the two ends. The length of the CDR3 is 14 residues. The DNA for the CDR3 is TGCGCCAGCAGCCCCTTCCAGGGCGACAACACCATATATTTT. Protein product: CASSPFQGDNTIYF.

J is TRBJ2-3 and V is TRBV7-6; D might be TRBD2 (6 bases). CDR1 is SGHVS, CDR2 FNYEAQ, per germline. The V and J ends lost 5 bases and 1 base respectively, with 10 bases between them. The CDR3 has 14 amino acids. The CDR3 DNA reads TGTGCCAGCAGCCTACAGCGGGGCACAGATACGCAGTATTTT. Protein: CASSLQRGTDTQYF.

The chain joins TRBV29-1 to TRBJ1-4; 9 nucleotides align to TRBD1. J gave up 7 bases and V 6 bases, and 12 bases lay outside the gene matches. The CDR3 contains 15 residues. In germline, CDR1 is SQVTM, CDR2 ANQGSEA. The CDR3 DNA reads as TGCAGCGTGGGACGATGGGACAGGGAGGTTGAAAAACTGTTTTTT. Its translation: CSVGRWDREVEKLFF.

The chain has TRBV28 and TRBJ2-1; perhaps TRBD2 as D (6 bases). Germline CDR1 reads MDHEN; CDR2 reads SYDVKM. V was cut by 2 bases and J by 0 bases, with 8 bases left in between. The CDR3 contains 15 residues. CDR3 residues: CASSLMGGSYNEQFF. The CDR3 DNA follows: TGTGCCAGCAGTTTAATGGGGGGCTCCTACAATGAGCAGTTCTTC.

In DNA, the CDR3 is TGTGCCAGCAGCTTTAGTACCTATGGCTACACCTTC. As protein: CASSFSTYGYTF. The chain couples TRBV5-6 to TRBJ1-2, with D unclear. Germline values: CDR1 SGHDT, CDR2 YYEEEE. The ends were cut back, 2 bases at V and 4 bases at J, with 6 bases in the middle. This CDR3 has 12 residues.

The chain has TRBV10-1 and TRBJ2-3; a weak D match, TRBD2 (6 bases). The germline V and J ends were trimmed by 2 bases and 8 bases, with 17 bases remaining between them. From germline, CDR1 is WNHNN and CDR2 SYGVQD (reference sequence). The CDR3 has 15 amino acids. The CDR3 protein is CASSERGFGKGTQYF. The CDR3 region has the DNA TGCGCCAGCAGTGAGCGGGGGTTTGGAAAGGGTACGCAGTATTTT.

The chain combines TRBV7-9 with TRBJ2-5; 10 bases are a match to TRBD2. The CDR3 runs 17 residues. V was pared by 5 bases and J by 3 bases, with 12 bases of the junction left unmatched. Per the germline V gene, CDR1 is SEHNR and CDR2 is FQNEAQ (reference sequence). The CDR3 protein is CASSRLGLAEKEETQYF. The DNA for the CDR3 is TGTGCCAGCAGCCGCCTCGGACTAGCGGAGAAGGAAGAGACCCAGTACTTC.

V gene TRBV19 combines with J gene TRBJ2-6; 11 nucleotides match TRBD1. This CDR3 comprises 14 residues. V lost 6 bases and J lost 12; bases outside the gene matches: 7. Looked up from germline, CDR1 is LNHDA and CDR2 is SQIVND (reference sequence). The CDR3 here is CASRDRGPTGVLTF. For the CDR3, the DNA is TGTGCCAGTAGGGACAGGGGGCCCACCGGCGTCCTGACTTTC.

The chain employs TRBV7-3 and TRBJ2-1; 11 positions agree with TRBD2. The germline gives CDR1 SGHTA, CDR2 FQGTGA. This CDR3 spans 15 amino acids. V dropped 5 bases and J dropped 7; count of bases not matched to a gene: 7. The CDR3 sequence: CASSPTSGRGNEQFF. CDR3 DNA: TGTGCCAGCAGCCCAACTAGCGGGAGAGGTAATGAGCAGTTCTTC.

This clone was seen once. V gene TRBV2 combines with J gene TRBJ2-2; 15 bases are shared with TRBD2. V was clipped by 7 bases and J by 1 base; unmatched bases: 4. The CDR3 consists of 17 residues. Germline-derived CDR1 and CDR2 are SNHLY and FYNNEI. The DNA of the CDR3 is TGTGCCAGCACTGGGACTAGCGGGGGGAGGAACACCGGGGAGCTGTTTTTT. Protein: CASTGTSGGRNTGELFF.

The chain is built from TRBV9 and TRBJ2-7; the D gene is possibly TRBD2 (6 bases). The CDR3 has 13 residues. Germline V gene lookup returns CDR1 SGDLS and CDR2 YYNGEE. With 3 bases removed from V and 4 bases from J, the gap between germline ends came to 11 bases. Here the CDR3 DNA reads TGTGCCAGCAGCGGACTACGGGGGTACGAGCAGTACTTC. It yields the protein CASSGLRGYEQYF.

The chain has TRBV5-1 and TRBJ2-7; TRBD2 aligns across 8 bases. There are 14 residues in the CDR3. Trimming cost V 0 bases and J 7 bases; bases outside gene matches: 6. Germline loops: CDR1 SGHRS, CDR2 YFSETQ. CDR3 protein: CASSLGSGGEEQYF. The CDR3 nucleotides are TGCGCCAGCAGCTTGGGGTCGGGGGGGGAGGAGCAGTACTTC.

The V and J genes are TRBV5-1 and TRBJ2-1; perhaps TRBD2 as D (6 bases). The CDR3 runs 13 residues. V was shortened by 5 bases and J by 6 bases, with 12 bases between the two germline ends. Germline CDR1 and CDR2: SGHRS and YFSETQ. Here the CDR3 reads CASSLTRLNEQFF. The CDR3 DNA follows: TGCGCCAGCAGTCTGACTAGACTCAATGAGCAGTTCTTC.

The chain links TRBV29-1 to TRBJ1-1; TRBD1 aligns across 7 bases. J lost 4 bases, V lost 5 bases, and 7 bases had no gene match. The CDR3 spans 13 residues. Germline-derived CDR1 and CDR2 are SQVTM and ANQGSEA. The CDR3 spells CSVSTGRPTEAFF. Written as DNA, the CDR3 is TGCAGCGTTTCGACAGGGAGGCCCACTGAAGCTTTCTTT.

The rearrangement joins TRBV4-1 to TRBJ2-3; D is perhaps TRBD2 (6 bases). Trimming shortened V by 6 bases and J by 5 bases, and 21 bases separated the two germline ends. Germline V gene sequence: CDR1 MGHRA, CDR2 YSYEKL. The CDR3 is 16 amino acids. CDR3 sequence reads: CASRGVGGAKGDTQYF. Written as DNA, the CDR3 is TGCGCCAGCAGAGGGGTGGGGGGAGCAAAGGGAGATACGCAGTATTTT.

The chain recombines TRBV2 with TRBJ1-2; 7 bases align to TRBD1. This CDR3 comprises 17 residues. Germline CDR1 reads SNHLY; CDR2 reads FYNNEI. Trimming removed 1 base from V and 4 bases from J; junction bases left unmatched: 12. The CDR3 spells CASSEGGAGTAFYGYTF. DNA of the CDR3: TGTGCCAGCAGTGAAGGAGGGGCGGGGACAGCCTTCTATGGCTACACCTTC. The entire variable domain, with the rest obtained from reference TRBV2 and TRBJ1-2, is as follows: EPEVTQTPSHQVTQMGQEVILRCVPISNHLYFYWYRQILGQKVEFLVSFYNNEISEKSEIFDDQFSVERPDGSNFTLKIRSTKLEDSAMYFCASSEGGAGTAFYGYTFGSGTRLTVV.